This TCR beta chain was recovered during a study of metastatic and nonmetastatic thyroid tumors. CDR3 length equals 14 residues. The J segment lost 5 bases and the V segment lost 4 bases, leaving 7 bases of the junction unmatched. In germline, CDR1 is SGHAT, CDR2 FQNNGV. Authors' data handling: Clinicopathological groups of papillary thyroid cancer showed CDR3 differences that were used to build a distant-metastasis classifier. MiXCR reprocessed the PCR reads for TCRdb. What appears here as the V and J calls and clone size reflects TCRdb's work, not the paper's. This table has about 28,000 clones, about 24% appearing once. The entire patient cohort was treatment-naive prior to thyroid surgery.

Sequencing was done on a sample of blood. The chain recombines TRBV11-2 with TRBJ2-7; TRBD1 matches at 8 bases. The source is a female donor with papillary thyroid cancer or a benign thyroid nodule (not recorded which). Some clones in this sample may be carry-over from other donors' samples. The CDR3 spells CASSSARGLNEQYF. The CDR3 coding sequence is TGTGCCAGCAGCTCCGCCAGGGGGCTGAACGAGCAGTACTTC.